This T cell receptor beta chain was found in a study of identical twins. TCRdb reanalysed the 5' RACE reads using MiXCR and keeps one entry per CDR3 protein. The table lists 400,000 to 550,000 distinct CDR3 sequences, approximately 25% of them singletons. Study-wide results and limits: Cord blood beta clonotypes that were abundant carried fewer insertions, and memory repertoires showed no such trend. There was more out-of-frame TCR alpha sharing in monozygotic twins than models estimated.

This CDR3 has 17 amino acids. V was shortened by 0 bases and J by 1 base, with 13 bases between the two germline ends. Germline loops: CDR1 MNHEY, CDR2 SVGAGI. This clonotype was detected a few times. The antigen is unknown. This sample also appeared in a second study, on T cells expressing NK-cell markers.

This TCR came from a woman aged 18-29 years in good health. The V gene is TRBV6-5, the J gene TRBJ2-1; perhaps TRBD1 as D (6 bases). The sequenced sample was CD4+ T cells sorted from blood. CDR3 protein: CASSYSGQGSSYNEQFF. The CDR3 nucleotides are TGTGCCAGCAGTTACTCTGGTCAGGGGTCGTCCTACAATGAGCAGTTCTTC.